These 26 T cell receptor beta chains were all obtained from the same sample, sequenced in a study of CD8 T cells in ankylosing spondylitis. TCRdb reanalysed the 5' RACE reads using MiXCR and keeps one entry per CDR3 protein. The sample yields approximately 190,000 distinct CDR3 sequences, 10% to 15% seen once. The sequencing input was blood, either unsorted or a sorted T cell fraction (not recorded which). These receptors were obtained from a female donor with ankylosing spondylitis or in good health (not recorded which).

This clonotype came up many times. The chain joins TRBV24-1 to TRBJ2-2, with 8 bases that match TRBD2. Germline trimming cut 4 bases from V and 5 bases from J; bases unmatched to any gene: 8. Germline V gene lookup returns CDR1 KGHDR and CDR2 SFDVKD. This CDR3 spans 16 amino acids. The CDR3 region has the DNA TGTGCCACCAGTGAACTGAGCGGGAGCGGGACCGGGGAGCTGTTTTTT. This codes for CATSELSGSGTGELFF.

V is TRBV9 and J is TRBJ2-7; 7 bases map to TRBD2. The V and J ends lost 3 bases and 4 bases, in that order; junction bases with no gene match: 7. Germline V lookup: CDR1 SGDLS, CDR2 YYNGEE. The CDR3 consists of 14 residues. CDR3 coding DNA: TGTGCCAGCAGCGGCGGGACTAACCAATACGAGCAGTACTTC. Its translation is CASSGGTNQYEQYF.

The sample holds many counts of this clonotype. This sequence joins TRBV24-1 and TRBJ1-2; no clear D. V was pared by 3 bases and J by 2 bases, with 9 bases between. The CDR3 extends over 14 amino acids. Germline V lookup: CDR1 KGHDR, CDR2 SFDVKD. The CDR3 spells CATSDPPNNYGYTF. CDR3 in DNA: TGTGCCACCAGTGATCCGCCGAACAACTATGGCTACACCTTC.

This clonotype appeared many times. The chain combines TRBV5-1 with TRBJ2-2, with 9 bases matching TRBD1. V trimming: 3 bases; J trimming: 4 bases; junction bases outside the gene matches: 7. Germline CDR1 is SGHRS and CDR2 is YFSETQ. CDR3 length: 16 residues. DNA for the CDR3: TGCGCCAGCAGCTCCACGGGACAGGGCGTCACCGGGGAGCTGTTTTTT. Translated, it gives CASSSTGQGVTGELFF.

This clonotype has only a few counts. J is TRBJ1-1 and V is TRBV15, with 7 bases lining up with TRBD1. The V and J ends lost 1 base and 1 base, in that order; junction bases with no gene match: 9. The length of the CDR3 is 17 residues. From germline, CDR1 is LNHNV and CDR2 YYDKDF (reference sequence). The CDR3 protein is CATSRARQGVENTEAFF. As DNA, the CDR3 is TGTGCCACCAGCAGAGCACGGCAGGGGGTGGAGAACACTGAAGCTTTCTTT.

The V and J genes are TRBV3-1 and TRBJ2-7; D not resolved. There are 16 residues in the CDR3. V was trimmed by 1 base and J by 1 base, leaving 14 bases between them. Germline-derived CDR1 and CDR2 are LGHDT and YNNKEL (reference sequence). The CDR3 DNA reads TGTGCCAGCAGCCAAGGTAGGCTAGTAGAATCCTACGAGCAGTACTTC. Amino acids: CASSQGRLVESYEQYF.

This clonotype has ten or more counts. The chain links TRBV4-1 to TRBJ1-5; D perhaps matches TRBD1 (5 bases). Germline V lookup: CDR1 MGHRA, CDR2 YSYEKL. This CDR3 region has 15 residues. V was trimmed by 0 bases and J by 3 bases, leaving 9 bases between them. The CDR3 DNA reads TGCGCCAGCAGCCAAGAGGGGGTGGACAATCAGCCCCAGCATTTT. Translated: CASSQEGVDNQPQHF.

Only a few counts were recorded for this clonotype. This chain uses TRBV6-4 with TRBJ2-2; 11 bases agree with TRBD2. This CDR3 has 16 amino acids. The junction had 9 bases not matched to a gene; V was cut back by 6 bases and J by 6 bases. Germline CDR1 MRHNA, CDR2 SNTAGT. The CDR3 loop reads CASSPEMTSGAGELFF. In DNA form, the CDR3 reads TGTGCCAGCAGCCCCGAGATGACTAGCGGGGCCGGGGAGCTGTTTTTT.

This clonotype came up many times. The chain is built from TRBV20-1 and TRBJ2-1; D assignment may be TRBD1 or TRBD2 (6 bases each). Between the trimmed V and J ends, which lost 2 bases and 4 bases, there was a span of 9 bases. The germline CDR1 and CDR2 sequences are DFQATT and SNEGSKA (reference sequence). The CDR3 runs to 13 residues. The CDR3, as DNA: TGCAGTGCTAGACAGGGGACTTACAATGAGCAGTTCTTC. Protein product: CSARQGTYNEQFF.

This clonotype was counted many times. The V call is TRBV4-3, the J call TRBJ2-1; possibly TRBD2 for D (5 bases). Germline V lookup: CDR1 LGHNA, CDR2 YSLEER. V gave up 3 bases and J gave up 2 bases, with 8 bases separating them. CDR3 length equals 14 residues. The CDR3 loop is CASSHRGPYNEQFF. DNA of the CDR3: TGCGCCAGCAGCCACCGCGGGCCCTACAATGAGCAGTTCTTC.

Only a few counts were recorded for this clonotype. This CDR3 reads CSARPSRGGPGNTIYF. The CDR3 region has the DNA TGCAGTGCTAGACCCTCCCGTGGGGGGCCTGGAAACACCATATATTTT. The rearrangement links TRBV20-1 to TRBJ1-3; a weak D match, TRBD1 (6 bases). The CDR3 has 16 residues. Trimming removed 2 bases at V and 2 bases at J, with 16 bases between. Germline values: CDR1 DFQATT, CDR2 SNEGSKA (reference sequence).

This clonotype showed up many times. The chain joins TRBV12-3 or TRBV12-4 to TRBJ1-1; 8 bases agree with TRBD1. The CDR3 spans 13 residues. Unmatched junction bases numbered 2, after V lost 4 bases and J lost 4 bases. The CDR3 nucleotides are TGTGCCAGCAGTTGGACAGGGAGCACTGAAGCTTTCTTT. This encodes CASSWTGSTEAFF.

This clonotype was recorded many times. The genes are TRBV12-3 or TRBV12-4 and TRBJ2-7, with D possibly matching TRBD2 (6 bases). Trimming took off 3 bases at V and 4 bases at J, with 16 bases between the two ends. The CDR3 contains 15 residues. CDR3 sequence: CASSLWRGREYEQYF. The CDR3 coding sequence is TGTGCCAGCAGTTTGTGGAGGGGAAGGGAGTACGAGCAGTACTTC.

This clonotype has a handful of counts. The J gene is TRBJ2-3, the V gene TRBV19; 9 positions match TRBD1. Germline CDR1 LNHDA, CDR2 SQIVND (reference sequence). J gave up 6 bases and V 6 bases, and 10 bases lay outside the gene matches. The CDR3 is made up of 15 amino acids. In nucleotides, the CDR3 is TGTGCCAGTAGGGCGGACAGGGGCGCCGGTGATACGCAGTATTTT. It encodes CASRADRGAGDTQYF.

This clonotype has a count of ten or more. CDR3 amino acids: CASSSGGVREQYF. CDR3 DNA sequence: TGCGCCAGCAGCTCCGGAGGGGTAAGGGAGCAGTACTTC. The rearrangement joins TRBV5-1 to TRBJ2-7; the D gene is possibly TRBD2 (6 bases). V gave up 3 bases and J gave up 7 bases, with 14 bases separating them. The CDR3 is 13 residues long. The V gene's germline CDR1 is SGHRS and CDR2 YFSETQ.

This clonotype appeared many times. The rearrangement joins TRBV15 to TRBJ2-1, with TRBD2 as a possible D gene (6 bases). Per the germline V gene, CDR1 is LNHNV and CDR2 is YYDKDF (reference sequence). V was clipped by 5 bases and J by 0 bases, with 11 bases between them. The CDR3 runs 15 residues. The CDR3 region has the DNA TGTGCCACCAGCCCGGGAGAAAGCTCCTACAATGAGCAGTTCTTC. Translated, it gives CATSPGESSYNEQFF. The full variable domain, completed using reference TRBV15 and TRBJ2-1, is DAMVIQNPRYQVTQFGKPVTLSCSQTLNHNVMYWYQQKSSQAPKLLFHYYDKDFNNEADTPDNFQSRRPNTSFCFLDIRSPGLGDTAMYLCATSPGESSYNEQFFGPGTRLTVL.

This clonotype was seen many times. V is TRBV3-1 and J is TRBJ1-1; D call uncertain. The CDR3 totals 12 residues. Germline V gene data show CDR1 as LGHDT and CDR2 as YNNKEL (reference sequence). The V end lost 1 base, the J end lost 8 bases, and 8 bases lay between the germline ends. This CDR3 reads CASSQVPLEAFF. The DNA of the CDR3 is TGTGCCAGCAGCCAAGTCCCCCTCGAAGCTTTCTTT.

The chain couples TRBV6-1 to TRBJ2-7; D may be TRBD2 (5 bases). The V gene lost 6 bases and the J gene lost 2 bases, with 17 bases spanning the gap. Per the germline V gene, CDR1 is MNHNS and CDR2 is SASEGT. The CDR3 is 15 amino acids. The CDR3 loop reads CASRRGSGLAYEQYF. The CDR3 DNA follows: TGTGCCAGCAGGCGAGGCAGCGGCTTAGCCTACGAGCAGTACTTC.

This clonotype occurred once. This rearrangement joins TRBV24-1 to TRBJ2-2; 8 bases line up with TRBD1. CDR1 is KGHDR and CDR2 is SFDVKD in the germline V gene. The CDR3 has 17 amino acids. V lost 6 bases, J lost 5 bases, and 13 bases stayed unmatched. The CDR3 loop is CATSRARDRGGTGELFF. The DNA of the CDR3 is TGTGCCACCAGTCGCGCCCGAGACAGGGGCGGTACCGGGGAGCTGTTTTTT.

This clonotype was detected ten times or more. The CDR3 is CASSPRGIYGYTF. The CDR3 bases are TGTGCCAGCAGCCCTAGGGGGATCTATGGCTACACCTTC. V gene TRBV28 combines with J gene TRBJ1-2; possibly TRBD1 for D (6 bases). This CDR3 contains 13 residues. The V gene lost 6 bases and the J gene lost 4 bases, with 12 bases spanning the gap. The germline CDR1 and CDR2 sequences are MDHEN and SYDVKM.

The V call is TRBV7-2, the J call TRBJ2-7; maybe TRBD2 (6 bases). V lost 5 bases and J 5 bases, leaving 25 bases between the germline ends. Germline values: CDR1 SGHTA, CDR2 FQGNSA. The length of the CDR3 is 17 residues. CDR3: CASSLKGDSGEINEQYF. Here the CDR3 DNA reads TGTGCCAGCAGCCTAAAAGGAGACTCGGGAGAGATAAACGAGCAGTACTTC.

This clonotype was detected ten times or more. This chain joins TRBV7-2 and TRBJ2-2, with D hard to call. Germline V gene data show CDR1 as SGHTA and CDR2 as FQGNSA. This CDR3 is 13 amino acids long. V was shortened by 1 base and J by 3 bases, with 3 bases between the two germline ends. CDR3 region: CASSLDYTGELFF. CDR3 DNA: TGTGCCAGCAGCTTAGACTACACCGGGGAGCTGTTTTTT. The whole variable domain, remainder taken from reference TRBV7-2 and TRBJ2-2, is GAGVSQSPSNKVTEKGKDVELRCDPISGHTALYWYRQSLGQGLEFLIYFQGNSAPDKSGLPSDRFSAERTGGSVSTLTIQRTQQEDSAVYLCASSLDYTGELFFGEGSRLTVL.

As to this clonotype: A read error is possible here, since a much larger clone lies one base away. This chain joins TRBV9 and TRBJ2-1; D is perhaps TRBD2 (5 bases). The CDR3 is 14 amino acids. Germline V gene data show CDR1 as SGDLS and CDR2 as YYNGEE. CDR3 bases: TGTGCCAGCAGCGTAGTTCTCGCCGGGGATGAGCCGTTCTTC. It yields the protein CASSVVLAGDEPFF.

The table lists this clonotype with many counts. This chain links TRBV6-1 with TRBJ2-6; perhaps D is TRBD1 or TRBD2 (5 bases each). There are 17 residues in the CDR3. Germline V gene sequence: CDR1 MNHNS, CDR2 SASEGT. V lost 6 bases and J lost 1, with 16 bases in between. CDR3 in DNA: TGTGCCAGCAGCGCTCGGGGCCAGTCTTCTGGGGCCAACGTCCTGACTTTC. This translates into CASSARGQSSGANVLTF.

In regard to this clonotype: Sequence at one end of the junction differs from germline and may be a read error. The rearrangement links TRBV30 to TRBJ2-7; a possible D gene is TRBD2 (6 bases). The CDR3 is 8 residues long. Germline loops: CDR1 GTSNPN, CDR2 SVGIG (reference sequence). The CDR3 reads CAGDSCRF. The CDR3 DNA sequence: TGTGCCGGGGACTCCTGCCGCTTC.

In regard to this clonotype: A single base separates this from a much larger clone, so it may be a read error. The gene calls are TRBV10-3 and TRBJ2-2, with D perhaps TRBD1 (6 bases). Trimming pared 10 bases from V and 3 bases from J, leaving 15 bases between. CDR1 and CDR2 (germline): ENHRY, SYGVKD. The length of the CDR3 is 14 residues. CDR3 nucleotides: TGTGCCACCAGATCGGCAGGGGACACCGGGGAGCTGTTTTTT. Protein product: CATRSAGDTGELFF.